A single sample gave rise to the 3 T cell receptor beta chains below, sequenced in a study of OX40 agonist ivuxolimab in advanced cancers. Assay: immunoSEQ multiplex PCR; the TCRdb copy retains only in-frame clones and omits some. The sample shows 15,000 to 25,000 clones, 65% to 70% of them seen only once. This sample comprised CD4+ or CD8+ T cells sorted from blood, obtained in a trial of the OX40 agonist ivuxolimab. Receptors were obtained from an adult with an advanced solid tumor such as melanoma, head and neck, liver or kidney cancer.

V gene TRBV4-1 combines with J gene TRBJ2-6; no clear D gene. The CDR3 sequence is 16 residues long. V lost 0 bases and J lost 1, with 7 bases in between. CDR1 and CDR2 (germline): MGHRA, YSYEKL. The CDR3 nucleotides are TGCGCCAGCAGCCAAGAGGGCACTTCTGGGGCCAACGTCCTGACTTTC. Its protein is CASSQEGTSGANVLTF.

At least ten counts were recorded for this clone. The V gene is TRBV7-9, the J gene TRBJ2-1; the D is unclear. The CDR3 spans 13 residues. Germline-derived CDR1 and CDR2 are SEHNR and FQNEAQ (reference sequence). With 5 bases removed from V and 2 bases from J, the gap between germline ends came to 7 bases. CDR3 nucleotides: TGTGCCAGCAGCGCGGACCCCTACAATGAGCAGTTCTTC. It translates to CASSADPYNEQFF.

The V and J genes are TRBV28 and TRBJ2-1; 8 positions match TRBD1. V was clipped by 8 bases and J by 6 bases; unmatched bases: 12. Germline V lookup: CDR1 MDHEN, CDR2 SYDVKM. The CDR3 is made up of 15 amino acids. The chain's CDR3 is CASGRGRDPVNEQFF. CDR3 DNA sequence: TGTGCCAGCGGCAGGGGGCGCGATCCGGTCAATGAGCAGTTCTTC. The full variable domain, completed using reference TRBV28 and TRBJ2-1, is DVKVTQSSRYLVKRTGEKVFLECVQDMDHENMFWYRQDPGLGLRLIYFSYDVKMKEKGDIPEGYSVSREKKERFSLILESASTNQTSMYLCASGRGRDPVNEQFFGPGTRLTVL.